This TCR beta chain was profiled in a study of shared clonotypes between healthy human individuals. In the source study's methods: There were no quality scores in the junction-only immunoSEQ sequences, so filtering differed. The method was immunoSEQ multiplex PCR; TCRdb's version includes in-frame clones alone and lacks a portion of them. Clonal size and the V and J genes are those of that table, whereas D and trimming came from the DNA. The sample holds roughly 1,100,000 clones, about 76% seen once. This CDR3 has 15 residues. Germline lookup yields CDR1 SEHNR and CDR2 FQNEAQ (reference sequence). V dropped 5 bases and J dropped 0 bases, with 13 bases sitting between them.

The V call is TRBV7-9, the J call TRBJ2-5, with D perhaps matching TRBD2 (6 bases). The sequence derives from a man aged 18 to 35 in good health. Material: memory CD4+ T cells sorted from blood. The subset here: CD45RA-negative fraction. The CDR3 protein is CASSVPSSDQETQYF. CDR3 nucleotide sequence: TGTGCCAGCAGCGTACCTTCTAGCGACCAAGAGACCCAGTACTTC. The full variable domain, its missing parts supplied by reference TRBV7-9 and TRBJ2-5, is DTGVSQNPRHKITKRGQNVTFRCDPISEHNRLYWYRQTLGQGPEFLTYFQNEAQLEKSRLLSDRFSAERPKGSFSTLEIQRTEQGDSAMYLCASSVPSSDQETQYFGPGTRLLVL.